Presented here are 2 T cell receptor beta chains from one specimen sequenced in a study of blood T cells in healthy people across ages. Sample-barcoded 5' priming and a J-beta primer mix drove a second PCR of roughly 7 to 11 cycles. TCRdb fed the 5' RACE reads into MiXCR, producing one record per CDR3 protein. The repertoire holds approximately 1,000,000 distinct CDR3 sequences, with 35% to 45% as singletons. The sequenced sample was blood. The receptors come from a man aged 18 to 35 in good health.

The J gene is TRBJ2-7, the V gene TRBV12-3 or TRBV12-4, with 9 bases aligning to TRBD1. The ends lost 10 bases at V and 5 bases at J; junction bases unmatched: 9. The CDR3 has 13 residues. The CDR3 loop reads CATKGTGQNEQYF. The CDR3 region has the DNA TGTGCCACAAAGGGGACAGGGCAAAACGAGCAGTACTTC.

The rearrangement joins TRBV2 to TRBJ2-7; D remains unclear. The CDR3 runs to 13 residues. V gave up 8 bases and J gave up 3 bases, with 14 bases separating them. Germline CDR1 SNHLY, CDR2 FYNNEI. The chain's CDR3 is CASDVGSSYEQYF. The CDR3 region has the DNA TGTGCCAGCGATGTGGGCAGCAGCTACGAGCAGTACTTC.